A single sample is the source of the 30 T cell receptor beta chains below, sequenced in a study of Ad26.COV2.S vaccination and SARS-CoV-2 variants. The method was immunoSEQ multiplex PCR; TCRdb's version includes in-frame clones alone and lacks a portion of them. The table has hundreds of thousands of clones, 75% to 95% seen once; the top ten hold more than 9%. The treatment is: some 20 received Ad26.COV2.S at low or high dose, single or two shots; a few received placebo; per-sample allocation not given. Collection of samples fell on day 63 after the first vaccine or placebo injection. Here the sequenced sample was peripheral blood, taken in a trial of Ad26.COV2.S vaccine versus placebo. The source is a person aged 18-60 years who received the Ad26.COV2.S COVID-19 vaccine or a placebo.

The V gene is TRBV18, the J gene TRBJ1-1; 7 nucleotides match TRBD1. The germline gives CDR1 KGHSH, CDR2 LQKENI. V dropped 3 bases and J dropped 3; count of bases not matched to a gene: 7. This CDR3 region has 15 residues. In DNA form, the CDR3 reads TGTGCCAGCTCACCTCTGACAGGGACAGACACTGAAGCTTTCTTT. It specifies CASSPLTGTDTEAFF.

The CDR3 bases are TGTGCCAGCTCACCACCACCAGGGGGTGAGACAGATACGCAGTATTTT. Its translation: CASSPPPGGETDTQYF. This chain links TRBV18 with TRBJ2-3, with 7 bases identical to TRBD1. CDR1 and CDR2 (germline): KGHSH, LQKENI. The J segment lost 3 bases and the V segment lost 0 bases, leaving 6 bases of the junction unmatched. The CDR3 extends over 16 amino acids.

The J gene is TRBJ1-1, the V gene TRBV6-2 or TRBV6-3, with TRBD1 matching over 9 bases. V shed 0 bases, J shed 6 bases, and the junction held 11 bases outside the gene matches. Germline V gene data show CDR1 as MNHEY and CDR2 as SVGEGT. The CDR3 contains 17 residues. For the CDR3, the DNA is TGTGCCAGCAGTTACTCCCCGCGGGACAGGGAGGGCCCTGAAGCTTTCTTT. Translation: CASSYSPRDREGPEAFF.

The chain uses TRBV21-1 and TRBJ2-1; the DNA was not compared with TRBD2, the D call given in the table. TRBV21-1 corresponds to a pseudogene. The CDR3 is 13 residues long. The CDR3 DNA reads TGTGCCAGCAGCAAAGTCGACGGCGGTGAGCAGTTCTTC. This encodes CASSKVDGGEQFF.

The count of this clone is one. V gene TRBV11-1 combines with J gene TRBJ1-1; D is ambiguous. Germline CDR1 SGHAT, CDR2 FQDESV (reference sequence). The ends were cut back, 5 bases at V and 0 bases at J, with 7 bases in the middle. This CDR3 has 13 residues. The CDR3 region is CASSLSLNTEAFF. The CDR3 bases are TGTGCCAGCAGCCTGAGCTTGAACACTGAAGCTTTCTTT.

This clone has only a few counts. The rearrangement uses TRBV7-9 and TRBJ1-2; possibly TRBD1 for D (6 bases). Trimming took 4 bases from V and 1 from J, leaving 13 bases between them. Germline V CDR1 and CDR2: SEHNR, FQNEAQ (reference sequence). The length of the CDR3 is 15 residues. The CDR3 reads CASSSGQLLNYGYTF. CDR3 DNA sequence: TGTGCCAGCAGCTCCGGACAGCTTCTTAACTATGGCTACACCTTC. The whole variable domain, filled in from reference TRBV7-9 and TRBJ1-2, reads DTGVSQNPRHKITKRGQNVTFRCDPISEHNRLYWYRQTLGQGPEFLTYFQNEAQLEKSRLLSDRFSAERPKGSFSTLEIQRTEQGDSAMYLCASSSGQLLNYGYTFGSGTRLTVV.

The rearrangement links TRBV2 to TRBJ2-7, with TRBD1 as a possible D gene (5 bases). In germline, CDR1 is SNHLY, CDR2 FYNNEI. The germline V and J ends were trimmed by 4 bases and 5 bases, with 15 bases remaining between them. This CDR3 has 14 amino acids. CDR3 sequence reads: CASSAEGEGDEQYF. The CDR3 region has the DNA TGTGCCAGCAGTGCCGAAGGGGAAGGAGACGAGCAGTACTTC.

The chain carries TRBV7-9 and TRBJ2-7; 7 bases are shared with TRBD1. The V gene end was trimmed by 5 bases and the J gene end by 2 bases; junction bases not matched to a gene: 3. In germline, CDR1 is SEHNR, CDR2 FQNEAQ (reference sequence). This CDR3 contains 13 residues. As DNA, the CDR3 is TGTGCCAGCAGCCGTGGGACAGCCTACGAGCAGTACTTC. Translating gives CASSRGTAYEQYF.

The rearrangement joins TRBV25-1 to TRBJ2-5, with D perhaps TRBD1 or TRBD2 (5 bases each). Per germline, CDR1 MGHDK and CDR2 SYGVNS. The CDR3 length is 14 residues. V lost 10 bases, J lost 4 bases, and 19 bases lay in between. CDR3 coding DNA: TGTGCCACGACCCCGAGGGAAGGGGTAGAGACCCAGTACTTC. This codes for CATTPREGVETQYF.

The rearrangement links TRBV6-6 to TRBJ2-1, with 9 bases lining up with TRBD1. V lost 6 bases to trimming and J lost 4 bases; unmatched junction nucleotides: 7. The CDR3 has 15 residues. In germline, CDR1 is MNHNY, CDR2 SVGAGI (reference sequence). The CDR3 protein is CASSTLGQGYNEQFF. CDR3 bases: TGTGCCAGCAGCACCCTGGGACAGGGATACAATGAGCAGTTCTTC.

This rearrangement joins TRBV14 to TRBJ1-1, with D uncertain. The V end was cut by 0 bases, the J end by 1 base, with 6 bases between. The CDR3 has 14 amino acids. Germline V gives CDR1 SGHDN, CDR2 FVKESK. This CDR3 is CASSQEWQNTEAFF. The CDR3, as DNA: TGTGCCAGCAGCCAAGAATGGCAGAACACTGAAGCTTTCTTT. Full variable domain (rest looked up from reference TRBV14 and TRBJ1-1): EAGVTQFPSHSVIEKGQTVTLRCDPISGHDNLYWYRRVMGKEIKFLLHFVKESKQDESGMPNNRFLAERTGGTYSTLKVQPAELEDSGVYFCASSQEWQNTEAFFGQGTRLTVV.

V and J are TRBV18 and TRBJ2-5, with D possibly TRBD1 on 5 matching bases. CDR3 size: 15 residues. Per germline, CDR1 KGHSH and CDR2 LQKENI. V gave up 3 bases and J gave up 0 bases, with 11 bases separating them. The CDR3 nucleotides are TGTGCCAGCTCACCCTACAGGAACAACCAAGAGACCCAGTACTTC. This codes for CASSPYRNNQETQYF.

The chain carries TRBV5-1 and TRBJ2-3, with 7 bases that match TRBD1. CDR1 and CDR2 (germline): SGHRS, YFSETQ. With 6 bases clipped from V and 4 bases from J, the junction kept 2 bases outside the gene matches. CDR3 size: 12 residues. The CDR3 protein is CASTGGSDTQYF. The CDR3 DNA follows: TGCGCCAGCACAGGGGGTTCAGATACGCAGTATTTT.

The chain has TRBV13 and TRBJ2-3, with D hard to call. V lost 5 bases to trimming and J lost 3 bases, with 3 bases between them. This CDR3 comprises 11 residues. Germline V gives CDR1 PRHDT, CDR2 FYEKMQ (reference sequence). CDR3 region: CASSRTDTQYF. CDR3 coding DNA: TGTGCCAGCAGCCGGACAGATACGCAGTATTTT.

V gene TRBV29-1 combines with J gene TRBJ2-5, with unresolved D. Germline assignment: CDR1 SQVTM and CDR2 ANQGSEA. This CDR3 has 11 residues. For the CDR3, the DNA is TGCACCGGCCTCCGAGGAGAGACCCAGTACTTC. This translates into CTGLRGETQYF.

The chain employs TRBV28 and TRBJ1-2; unclear D gene. Trimming pared 0 bases from V and 0 bases from J, leaving 8 bases between. CDR1 and CDR2 from the germline V gene are MDHEN and SYDVKM. This CDR3 has 15 amino acids. This CDR3 is CASSLWVATNYGYTF. CDR3 nucleotide sequence: TGTGCCAGCAGTTTATGGGTCGCGACTAACTATGGCTACACCTTC.

In the case of this clone: Other DNA sequences in this sample translate to the same CDR3. V gene TRBV20-1 combines with J gene TRBJ2-7; perhaps TRBD2 as D (5 bases). The germline V gene encodes CDR1 DFQATT and CDR2 SNEGSKA (reference sequence). Trimming pared 6 bases from V and 1 base from J, leaving 7 bases between. The CDR3 loop spans 11 amino acids. CDR3 region: CSALDSYEQYF. CDR3 sequence (DNA): TGCAGTGCACTAGATTCCTACGAGCAGTACTTC.

This chain connects TRBV4-3 to TRBJ2-2; D ambiguous. The germline V gene has CDR1 LGHNA and CDR2 YSLEER. The V gene lost 0 bases and the J gene lost 1 base, with 6 bases spanning the gap. This CDR3 comprises 15 residues. The CDR3 region is CASSQEGLNTGELFF. Written as DNA, the CDR3 is TGCGCCAGCAGCCAAGAGGGGTTGAACACCGGGGAGCTGTTTTTT.

The chain is built from TRBV7-3 and TRBJ2-1; D is ambiguous. From germline, CDR1 is SGHTA and CDR2 FQGTGA. CDR3 length equals 12 residues. V gave up 2 bases and J gave up 8 bases, with 7 bases separating them. This CDR3 reads CASSLGWHEQFF. CDR3 nucleotides: TGTGCCAGCAGCTTAGGGTGGCATGAGCAGTTCTTC.

The chain is built from TRBV13 and TRBJ2-2, with 10 bases that match TRBD2. This CDR3 contains 19 residues. The trim removed 0 bases at V and 3 bases at J, leaving 10 bases unmatched. The germline V gene encodes CDR1 PRHDT and CDR2 FYEKMQ (reference sequence). CDR3 in amino acids: CASSLGSSGRLRDTGELFF. Here the CDR3 DNA reads TGTGCCAGCAGCTTAGGGTCTAGCGGGAGACTTAGAGACACCGGGGAGCTGTTTTTT.

The chain recombines TRBV15 with TRBJ2-7; D remains ambiguous. Per germline, CDR1 LNHNV and CDR2 YYDKDF (reference sequence). This CDR3 has 16 residues. With 0 bases removed from V and 3 bases from J, the gap between germline ends came to 15 bases. The CDR3 loop reads CATSRDHRQFLYEQYF. The CDR3 DNA reads as TGTGCCACCAGCAGAGATCATCGGCAGTTCCTCTACGAGCAGTACTTC.

This chain joins TRBV7-9 and TRBJ2-7; 10 bases are shared with TRBD1. V gave up 6 bases and J gave up 4 bases; unmatched junction bases: 12. This CDR3 is 16 amino acids long. Germline CDR1 and CDR2: SEHNR and FQNEAQ (reference sequence). The chain's CDR3 is CASRQTRGTGEYEQYF. The CDR3, as DNA: TGTGCCAGCAGGCAAACTCGCGGGACAGGGGAATACGAGCAGTACTTC.

The J gene is TRBJ2-5, the V gene TRBV5-5; D gene ambiguous. The germline V gene encodes CDR1 SGHKS and CDR2 YYEKEE (reference sequence). There are 17 residues in the CDR3. Trimming removed 2 bases at V and 0 bases at J, with 17 bases between. The CDR3 bases are TGTGCCAGCAGCTTTAATCGCCGGCGGATGTACCAAGAGACCCAGTACTTC. Protein sequence: CASSFNRRRMYQETQYF.

This clone has a handful of counts. The CDR3 DNA is TGCGCCAGCAGCCTACCGGGACAGGGGGCGAGCGAGCAGTACTTC. This sequence encodes CASSLPGQGASEQYF. The chain links TRBV4-1 to TRBJ2-7, with TRBD1 identical over 12 bases. With 4 bases clipped from V and 6 bases from J, the junction kept 7 bases outside the gene matches. The CDR3 loop spans 15 amino acids. Per the germline V gene, CDR1 is MGHRA and CDR2 is YSYEKL.

Of note for this clone: This same CDR3 is encoded by further DNA sequences in the sample. J is TRBJ2-7 and V is TRBV30, with 9 bases identical to TRBD1. There are 13 residues in the CDR3. The J segment lost 3 bases and the V segment lost 0 bases, leaving 0 bases of the junction unmatched. The V gene's germline CDR1 is GTSNPN and CDR2 SVGIG (reference sequence). In nucleotides, the CDR3 is TGTGCCTGGAGTGTGGGACAGGGCTACGAGCAGTACTTC. Translating it yields CAWSVGQGYEQYF. Variable domain in full (rest from reference TRBV30 and TRBJ2-7): SQTIHQWPATLVQPVGSPLSLECTVEGTSNPNLYWYRQAAGRGLQLLFYSVGIGQISSEVPQNLSASRPQDRQFILSSKKLLLSDSGFYLCAWSVGQGYEQYFGPGTRLTVT.

The CDR3 sequence: CASRLTGIVLLEQFF. As DNA, the CDR3 is TGTGCCAGCAGATTAACAGGGATCGTCCTCCTCGAGCAGTTCTTC. This rearrangement joins TRBV2 to TRBJ2-1, with D tentatively TRBD1 (6 bases). The CDR3 has 15 amino acids. Trimming removed 6 bases at V and 10 bases at J, with 22 bases between. The V gene's germline CDR1 is SNHLY and CDR2 FYNNEI.

The chain uses TRBV6-4 and TRBJ2-3, with 9 positions matching TRBD2. With V trimmed by 0 bases and J by 4 bases, 2 bases remained unmatched. Germline-derived CDR1 and CDR2 are MRHNA and SNTAGT. CDR3 size: 15 residues. The CDR3 reads CASSDSAGGSDTQYF. CDR3 in DNA: TGTGCCAGCAGTGACTCTGCGGGAGGGTCAGATACGCAGTATTTT.

The chain links TRBV19 to TRBJ2-1, with 9 positions matching TRBD1. The V gene end was trimmed by 3 bases and the J gene end by 1 base; junction bases not matched to a gene: 1. CDR3 length equals 15 residues. Germline loops: CDR1 LNHDA, CDR2 SQIVND (reference sequence). CDR3 nucleotide sequence: TGTGCCAGTAGTATCGGGACAGGGTCCTACAATGAGCAGTTCTTC. It specifies CASSIGTGSYNEQFF.

The chain is built from TRBV9 and TRBJ2-4, with D possibly TRBD1 on 6 matching bases. The V and J ends lost 0 bases and 5 bases respectively, with 12 bases between them. Looked up from germline, CDR1 is SGDLS and CDR2 is YYNGEE. This CDR3 spans 15 amino acids. The CDR3 is CASSVEAGAENIQYF. The CDR3 DNA is TGTGCCAGCAGCGTAGAGGCAGGGGCGGAAAACATTCAGTACTTC.

This clone was detected once. V is TRBV5-1 and J is TRBJ2-5, with 11 bases that match TRBD2. The ends lost 1 base at V and 4 bases at J; junction bases unmatched: 9. The CDR3 is made up of 17 amino acids. CDR1 and CDR2 from the germline V gene are SGHRS and YFSETQ. The CDR3 DNA sequence: TGCGCCAGCAGCTTGACGCCCACTAGCGGGAGTTCAGAGACCCAGTACTTC. This gives the protein CASSLTPTSGSSETQYF.